These 3 T cell receptor beta chains share one sample of origin, sequenced in a study of cytomegalovirus exposure and HLA in healthy donors. Using immunoSEQ multiplex PCR, the repertoire was profiled, and TCRdb retains in-frame clones only, with some absent. The data contain about 120,000 clones, 90% to 96% of them singletons. Sample: PBMCs. The receptors derive from a man in his late teens or twenties in good health and CMV-seronegative.

This clone was picked up one time. The V call is TRBV19, the J call TRBJ2-1, with a tentative D call TRBD2 (7 bases). Trimming shortened V by 5 bases and J by 7 bases, and 15 bases separated the two germline ends. Germline CDR1 LNHDA, CDR2 SQIVND (reference sequence). This CDR3 has 14 amino acids. The CDR3 DNA sequence: TGTGCCAGTAGTGGGGGGCGGGAGTGGAATGAGCAGTTCTTC. This translates into CASSGGREWNEQFF. Full variable domain (outside the CDR3, taken from reference TRBV19 and TRBJ2-1): DGGITQSPKYLFRKEGQNVTLSCEQNLNHDAMYWYRQDPGQGLRLIYYSQIVNDFQKGDIAEGYSVSREKKESFPLTVTSAQKNPTAFYLCASSGGREWNEQFFGPGTRLTVL.

The V and J genes are TRBV5-8 and TRBJ2-2, with D possibly matching TRBD2 (6 bases). Trimming left V 2 bases short and J 2 bases short, with 10 bases between. Germline V gene sequence: CDR1 SGHTS, CDR2 YDEGEE. The CDR3 extends over 15 amino acids. DNA for the CDR3: TGTGCCAGCAGCTTCTTCGGGACTAACACCGGGGAGCTGTTTTTT. It translates to CASSFFGTNTGELFF.

This clone occurred once. The rearrangement uses TRBV9 and TRBJ2-3; 16 positions match TRBD2. The trim removed 3 bases at V and 4 bases at J, leaving 11 bases unmatched. This CDR3 comprises 19 residues. From germline, CDR1 is SGDLS and CDR2 YYNGEE. This CDR3 reads CASSDSPGTSGRASDTQYF. For the CDR3, the DNA is TGTGCCAGCAGCGATAGTCCCGGGACTAGCGGGAGGGCCTCAGATACGCAGTATTTT. Using reference TRBV9 and TRBJ2-3 for the parts outside the CDR3, the full variable domain is DSGVTQTPKHLITATGQRVTLRCSPRSGDLSVYWYQQSLDQGLQFLIQYYNGEERAKGNILERFSAQQFPDLHSELNLSSLELGDSALYFCASSDSPGTSGRASDTQYFGPGTRLTVL.